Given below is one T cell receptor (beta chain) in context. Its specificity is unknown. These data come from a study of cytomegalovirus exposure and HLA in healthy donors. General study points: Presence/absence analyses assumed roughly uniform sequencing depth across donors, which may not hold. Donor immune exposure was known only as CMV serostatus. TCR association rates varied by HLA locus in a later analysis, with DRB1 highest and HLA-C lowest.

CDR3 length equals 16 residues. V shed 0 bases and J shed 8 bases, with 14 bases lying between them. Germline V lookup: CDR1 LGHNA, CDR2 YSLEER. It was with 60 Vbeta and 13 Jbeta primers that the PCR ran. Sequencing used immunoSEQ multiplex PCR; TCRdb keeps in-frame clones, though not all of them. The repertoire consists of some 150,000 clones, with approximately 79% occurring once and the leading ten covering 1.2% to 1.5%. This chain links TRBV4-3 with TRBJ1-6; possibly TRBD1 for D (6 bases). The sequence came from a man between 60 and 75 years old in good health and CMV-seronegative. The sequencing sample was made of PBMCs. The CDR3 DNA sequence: TGCGCCAGCAGCCAAGATACAGGGCCTTCTCATTCACCCCTCCACTTT. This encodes CASSQDTGPSHSPLHF.